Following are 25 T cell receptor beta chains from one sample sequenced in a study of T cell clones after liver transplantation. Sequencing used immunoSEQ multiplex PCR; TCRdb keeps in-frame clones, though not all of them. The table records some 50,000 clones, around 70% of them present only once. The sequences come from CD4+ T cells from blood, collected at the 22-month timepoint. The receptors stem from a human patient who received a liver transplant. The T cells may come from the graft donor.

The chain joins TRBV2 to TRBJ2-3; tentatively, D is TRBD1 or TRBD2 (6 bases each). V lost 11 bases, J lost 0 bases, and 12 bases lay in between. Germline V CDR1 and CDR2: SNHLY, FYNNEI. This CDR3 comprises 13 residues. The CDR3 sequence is CAGGPGSTDTQYF. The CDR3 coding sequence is TGTGCCGGGGGGCCGGGAAGCACAGATACGCAGTATTTT.

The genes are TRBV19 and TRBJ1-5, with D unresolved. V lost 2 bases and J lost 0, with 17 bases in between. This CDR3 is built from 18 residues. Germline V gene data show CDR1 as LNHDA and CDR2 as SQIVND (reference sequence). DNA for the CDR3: TGTGCCAGTAGTATACCTCTAATGGGGTCTTATAGCAATCAGCCCCAGCATTTT. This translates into CASSIPLMGSYSNQPQHF.

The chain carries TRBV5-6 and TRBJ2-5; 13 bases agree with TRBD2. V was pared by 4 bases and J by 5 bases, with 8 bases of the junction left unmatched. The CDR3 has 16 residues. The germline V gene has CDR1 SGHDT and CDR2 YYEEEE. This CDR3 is CASSRGLAGLTETQYF. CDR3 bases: TGTGCCAGCAGCCGGGGACTAGCGGGGCTTACGGAGACCCAGTACTTC.

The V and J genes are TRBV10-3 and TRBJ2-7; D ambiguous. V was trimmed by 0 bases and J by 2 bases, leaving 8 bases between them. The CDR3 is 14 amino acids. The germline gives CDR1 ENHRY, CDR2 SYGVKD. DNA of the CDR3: TGTGCCATCAGTGAGTCGATCTCTACCTACGAGCAGTACTTC. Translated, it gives CAISESISTYEQYF.

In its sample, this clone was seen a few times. The CDR3 loop is CASSQEAPQGNNSPLHF. The CDR3 bases are TGCGCCAGCAGCCAAGAAGCACCCCAGGGAAACAATTCACCCCTCCACTTT. The V and J genes are TRBV4-1 and TRBJ1-6, with D possibly TRBD1 on 5 matching bases. The germline gives CDR1 MGHRA, CDR2 YSYEKL. Deletions cut 0 bases from V and 7 bases from J, with 16 bases between. The CDR3 contains 17 residues.

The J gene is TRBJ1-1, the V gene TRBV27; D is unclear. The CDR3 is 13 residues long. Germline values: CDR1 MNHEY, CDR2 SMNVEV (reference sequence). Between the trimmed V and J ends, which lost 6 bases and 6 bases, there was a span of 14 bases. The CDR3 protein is CASRVPGGSEAFF. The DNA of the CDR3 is TGTGCCAGCAGAGTTCCCGGTGGGTCTGAAGCTTTCTTT.

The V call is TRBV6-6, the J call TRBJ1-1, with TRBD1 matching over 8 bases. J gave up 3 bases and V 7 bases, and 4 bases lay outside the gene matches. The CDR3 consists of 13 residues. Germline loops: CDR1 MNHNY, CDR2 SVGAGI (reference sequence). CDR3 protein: CASTSQGDTEAFF. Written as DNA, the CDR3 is TGTGCCAGCACTTCACAGGGGGACACTGAAGCTTTCTTT.

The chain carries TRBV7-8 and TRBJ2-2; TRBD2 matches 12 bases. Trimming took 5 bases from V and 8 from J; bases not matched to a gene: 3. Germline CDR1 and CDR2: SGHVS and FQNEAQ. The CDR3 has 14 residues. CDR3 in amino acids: CASSAGTSGGELFF. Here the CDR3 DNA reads TGTGCCAGCAGCGCAGGGACTAGCGGGGGGGAGCTGTTTTTT.

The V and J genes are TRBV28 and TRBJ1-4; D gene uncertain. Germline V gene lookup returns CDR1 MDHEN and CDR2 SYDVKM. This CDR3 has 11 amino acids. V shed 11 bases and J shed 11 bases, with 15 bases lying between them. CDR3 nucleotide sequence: TGTGCCTCCGGCCCTTTGGGGAAACTGTTTTTT. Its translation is CASGPLGKLFF.

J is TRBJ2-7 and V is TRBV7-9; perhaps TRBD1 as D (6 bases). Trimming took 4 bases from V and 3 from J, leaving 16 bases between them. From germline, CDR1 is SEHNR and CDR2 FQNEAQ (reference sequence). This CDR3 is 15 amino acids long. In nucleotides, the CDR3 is TGTGCCAGCAGCTCGGGTGGGACAAAGGTCTACGAGCAGTACTTC. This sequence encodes CASSSGGTKVYEQYF. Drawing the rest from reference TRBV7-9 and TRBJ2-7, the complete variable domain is DTGVSQNPRHKITKRGQNVTFRCDPISEHNRLYWYRQTLGQGPEFLTYFQNEAQLEKSRLLSDRFSAERPKGSFSTLEIQRTEQGDSAMYLCASSSGGTKVYEQYFGPGTRLTVT.

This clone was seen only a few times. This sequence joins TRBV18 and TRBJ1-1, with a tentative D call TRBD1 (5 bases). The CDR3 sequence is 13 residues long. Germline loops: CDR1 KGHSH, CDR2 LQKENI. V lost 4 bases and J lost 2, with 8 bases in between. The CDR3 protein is CASSQTDNTEAFF. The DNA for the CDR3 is TGTGCCAGCTCACAGACAGATAACACTGAAGCTTTCTTT.

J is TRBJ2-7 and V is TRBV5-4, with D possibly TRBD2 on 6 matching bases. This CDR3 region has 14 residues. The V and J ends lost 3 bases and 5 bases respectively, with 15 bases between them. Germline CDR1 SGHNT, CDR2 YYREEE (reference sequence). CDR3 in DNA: TGTGCCAGCAGCTCCGGGACTCAAACCAACGAGCAGTACTTC. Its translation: CASSSGTQTNEQYF. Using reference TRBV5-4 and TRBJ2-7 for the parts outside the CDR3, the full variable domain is ETGVTQSPTHLIKTRGQQVTLRCSSQSGHNTVSWYQQALGQGPQFIFQYYREEENGRGNFPPRFSGLQFPNYSSELNVNALELDDSALYLCASSSGTQTNEQYFGPGTRLTVT.

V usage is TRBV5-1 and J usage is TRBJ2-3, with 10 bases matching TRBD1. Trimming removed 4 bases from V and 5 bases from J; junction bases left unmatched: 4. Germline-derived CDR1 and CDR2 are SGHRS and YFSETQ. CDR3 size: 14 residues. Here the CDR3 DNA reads TGCGCCAGCAGCCCGACAGGGGGCCTAGATACGCAGTATTTT. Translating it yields CASSPTGGLDTQYF.

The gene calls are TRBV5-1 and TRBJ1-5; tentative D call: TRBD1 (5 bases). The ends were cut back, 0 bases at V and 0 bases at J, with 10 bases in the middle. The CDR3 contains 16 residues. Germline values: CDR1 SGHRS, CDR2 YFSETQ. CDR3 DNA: TGCGCCAGCAGCTTGGTCGGGGACGATAGCAATCAGCCCCAGCATTTT. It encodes CASSLVGDDSNQPQHF.

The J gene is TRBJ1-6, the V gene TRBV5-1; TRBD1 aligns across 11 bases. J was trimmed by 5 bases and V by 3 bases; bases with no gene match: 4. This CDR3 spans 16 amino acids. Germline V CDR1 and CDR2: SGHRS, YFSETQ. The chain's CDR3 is CASSSGQGANNSPLHF. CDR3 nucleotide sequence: TGCGCCAGCAGCTCTGGACAGGGGGCGAATAATTCACCCCTCCACTTT.

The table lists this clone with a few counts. The CDR3 nucleotides are TGTGCCAGCAGTGACACTCGAGGCCGGAGAACTAACTATGGCTACACCTTC. This gives the protein CASSDTRGRRTNYGYTF. V is TRBV6-4 and J is TRBJ1-2; unclear D gene. Germline V lookup: CDR1 MRHNA, CDR2 SNTAGT. CDR3 length equals 17 residues. V dropped 2 bases and J dropped 0 bases, with 16 bases sitting between them.

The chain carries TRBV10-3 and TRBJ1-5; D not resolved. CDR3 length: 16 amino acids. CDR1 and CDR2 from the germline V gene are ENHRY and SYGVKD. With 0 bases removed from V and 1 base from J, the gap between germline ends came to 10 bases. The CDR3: CAISESYLGSNQPQHF. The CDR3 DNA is TGTGCCATCAGTGAGTCGTATTTGGGAAGCAATCAGCCCCAGCATTTT.

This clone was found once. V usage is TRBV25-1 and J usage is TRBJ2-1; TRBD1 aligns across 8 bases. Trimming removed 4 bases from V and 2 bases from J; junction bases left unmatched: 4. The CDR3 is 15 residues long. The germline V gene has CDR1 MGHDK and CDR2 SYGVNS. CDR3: CASSATGGTYNEQFF. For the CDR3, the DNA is TGTGCCAGCAGTGCTACAGGGGGGACCTACAATGAGCAGTTCTTC. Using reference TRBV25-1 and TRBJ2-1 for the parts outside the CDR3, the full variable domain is EADIYQTPRYLVIGTGKKITLECSQTMGHDKMYWYQQDPGMELHLIHYSYGVNSTEKGDLSSESTVSRIRTEHFPLTLESARPSHTSQYLCASSATGGTYNEQFFGPGTRLTVL.

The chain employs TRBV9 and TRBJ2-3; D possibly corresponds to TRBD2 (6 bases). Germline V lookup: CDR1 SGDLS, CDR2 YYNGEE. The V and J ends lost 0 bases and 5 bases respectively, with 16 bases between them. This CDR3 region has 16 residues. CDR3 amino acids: CASSVGSGSPRDTQYF. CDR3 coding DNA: TGTGCCAGCAGCGTAGGTAGCGGCTCCCCACGAGATACGCAGTATTTT. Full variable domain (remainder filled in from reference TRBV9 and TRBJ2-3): DSGVTQTPKHLITATGQRVTLRCSPRSGDLSVYWYQQSLDQGLQFLIQYYNGEERAKGNILERFSAQQFPDLHSELNLSSLELGDSALYFCASSVGSGSPRDTQYFGPGTRLTVL.

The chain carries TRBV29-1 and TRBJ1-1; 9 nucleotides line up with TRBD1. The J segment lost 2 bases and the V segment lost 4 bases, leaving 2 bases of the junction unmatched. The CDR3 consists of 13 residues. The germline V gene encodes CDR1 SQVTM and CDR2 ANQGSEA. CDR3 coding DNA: TGCAGCGTTGCGGGACAGGGTAACACTGAAGCTTTCTTT. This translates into CSVAGQGNTEAFF.

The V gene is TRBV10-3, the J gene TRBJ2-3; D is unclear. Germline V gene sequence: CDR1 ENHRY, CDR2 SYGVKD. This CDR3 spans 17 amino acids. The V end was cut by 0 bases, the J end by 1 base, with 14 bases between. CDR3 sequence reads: CAISESGLASGTDTQYF. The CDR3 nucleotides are TGTGCCATCAGTGAGTCAGGGCTGGCCTCGGGCACAGATACGCAGTATTTT.

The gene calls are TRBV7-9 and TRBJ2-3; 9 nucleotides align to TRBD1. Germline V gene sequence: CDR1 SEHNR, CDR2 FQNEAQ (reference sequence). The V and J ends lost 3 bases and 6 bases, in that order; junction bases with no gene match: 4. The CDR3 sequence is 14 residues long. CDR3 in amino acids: CASSLGQGRDTQYF. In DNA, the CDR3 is TGTGCCAGCAGCTTGGGACAGGGTAGGGATACGCAGTATTTT.

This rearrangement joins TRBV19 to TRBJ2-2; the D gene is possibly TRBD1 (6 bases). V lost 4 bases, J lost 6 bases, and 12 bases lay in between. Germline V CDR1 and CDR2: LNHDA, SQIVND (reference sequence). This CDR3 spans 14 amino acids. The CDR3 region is CASSTNQGSGELFF. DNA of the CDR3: TGTGCCAGTAGTACGAATCAGGGGTCCGGGGAGCTGTTTTTT.

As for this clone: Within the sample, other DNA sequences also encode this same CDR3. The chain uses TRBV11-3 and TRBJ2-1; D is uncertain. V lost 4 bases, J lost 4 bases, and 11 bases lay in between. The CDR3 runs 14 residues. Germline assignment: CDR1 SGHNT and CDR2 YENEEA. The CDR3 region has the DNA TGTGCCAGCAGCTCCGCCGGTGGTTACAATGAGCAGTTCTTC. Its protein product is CASSSAGGYNEQFF.

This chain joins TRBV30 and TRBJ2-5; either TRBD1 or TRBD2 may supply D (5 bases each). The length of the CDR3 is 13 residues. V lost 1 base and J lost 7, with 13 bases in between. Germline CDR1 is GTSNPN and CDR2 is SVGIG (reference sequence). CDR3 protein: CAWSERGVGTQYF. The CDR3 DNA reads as TGTGCCTGGAGTGAGAGGGGTGTTGGGACCCAGTACTTC.